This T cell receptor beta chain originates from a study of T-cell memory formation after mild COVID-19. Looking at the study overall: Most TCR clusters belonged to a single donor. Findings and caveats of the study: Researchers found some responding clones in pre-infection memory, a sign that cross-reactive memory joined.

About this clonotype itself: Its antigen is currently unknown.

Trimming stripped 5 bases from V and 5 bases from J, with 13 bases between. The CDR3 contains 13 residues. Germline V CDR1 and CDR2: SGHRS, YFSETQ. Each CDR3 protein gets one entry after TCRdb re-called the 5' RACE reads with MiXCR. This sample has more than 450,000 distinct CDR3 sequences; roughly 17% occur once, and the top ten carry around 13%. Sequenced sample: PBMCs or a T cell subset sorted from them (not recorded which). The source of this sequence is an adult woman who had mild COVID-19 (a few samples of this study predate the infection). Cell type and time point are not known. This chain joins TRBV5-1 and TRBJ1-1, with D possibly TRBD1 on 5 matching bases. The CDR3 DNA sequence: TGCGCCAGCAGGACTGACAGTAATACTGAAGCTTTCTTT. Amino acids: CASRTDSNTEAFF.